This TCR beta chain was sequenced during a study of cytomegalovirus exposure and HLA in healthy donors. A remark on this clone: Its target is not known.

The PCR had 60 Vbeta and 13 Jbeta primers. Sequencing was performed with immunoSEQ multiplex PCR; in TCRdb, only in-frame clones are kept and a portion is missing. The data show 100,000 to 150,000 clones, less than 85% seen once. Findings of the study overall: Specific recognition of CMV antigens was confirmed in vitro for a few chains (all CMV-associated). The authors enumerated 150 to 200 TCR beta chains as linked to cytomegalovirus. Both high specificity and high sensitivity reportedly marked the classifier's diagnosis of cytomegalovirus status. TCR beta V- and J-gene trimming was later associated with a missense DCLRE1C variant.

This receptor was identified in a man aged 18 to 35 in good health and CMV-seropositive. Source material: PBMCs.

Here the CDR3 DNA reads TGTGCCAGCTCCCAGGGGATGGGTGAGCAGTTCTTC. This translates into CASSQGMGEQFF. This rearrangement joins TRBV19 to TRBJ2-1, with D perhaps matching TRBD1 (6 bases). The CDR3 covers 12 residues. Trimming pared 9 bases from V and 9 bases from J, leaving 15 bases between. CDR1 is LNHDA, CDR2 SQIVND, per germline (reference sequence).